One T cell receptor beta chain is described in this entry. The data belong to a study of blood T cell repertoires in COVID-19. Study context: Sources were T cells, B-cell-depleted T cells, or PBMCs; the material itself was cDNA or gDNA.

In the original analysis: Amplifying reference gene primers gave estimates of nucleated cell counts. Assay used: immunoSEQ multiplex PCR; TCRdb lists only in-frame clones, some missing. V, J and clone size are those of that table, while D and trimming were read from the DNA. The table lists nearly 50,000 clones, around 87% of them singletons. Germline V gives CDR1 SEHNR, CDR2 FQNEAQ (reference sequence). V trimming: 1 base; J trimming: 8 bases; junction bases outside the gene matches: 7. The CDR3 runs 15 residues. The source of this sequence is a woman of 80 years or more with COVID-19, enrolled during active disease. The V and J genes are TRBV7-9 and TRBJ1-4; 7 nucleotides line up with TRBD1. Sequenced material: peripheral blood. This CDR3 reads CASSLVSGGGEKLFF. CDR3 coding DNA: TGTGCCAGCAGCTTAGTATCAGGGGGTGGAGAAAAACTGTTTTTT.